Below are 29 T cell receptor beta chains sequenced from a single sample in a study of cytomegalovirus exposure and HLA in healthy donors. PCR was performed using 60 Vbeta and 13 Jbeta primers. The protocol was immunoSEQ multiplex PCR, while the TCRdb copy is restricted to in-frame clones and leaves out a portion. In the table there are 110,000 to 150,000 clones, around 82% of which are singletons. Sequencing was carried out using PBMCs. The receptor set was obtained from a woman under 30 in good health and CMV-seropositive.

The genes are TRBV19 and TRBJ2-1; possible D gene TRBD2, 6 bases. The CDR3 consists of 14 residues. The ends were cut back, 0 bases at V and 7 bases at J, with 10 bases in the middle. From germline, CDR1 is LNHDA and CDR2 SQIVND (reference sequence). The DNA for the CDR3 is TGTGCCAGTAGTATAGACCCCCGGGGGAATGAGCAGTTCTTC. Translating it yields CASSIDPRGNEQFF. Drawing the rest from reference TRBV19 and TRBJ2-1, the complete variable domain is DGGITQSPKYLFRKEGQNVTLSCEQNLNHDAMYWYRQDPGQGLRLIYYSQIVNDFQKGDIAEGYSVSREKKESFPLTVTSAQKNPTAFYLCASSIDPRGNEQFFGPGTRLTVL.

The genes are TRBV9 and TRBJ1-6; 8 bases match TRBD1. This CDR3 is built from 14 residues. The V and J ends lost 1 base and 7 bases, in that order; junction bases with no gene match: 1. Germline values: CDR1 SGDLS, CDR2 YYNGEE. CDR3 sequence: CASSVPGGNSPLHF. The CDR3 DNA is TGTGCCAGCAGCGTACCAGGGGGCAATTCACCCCTCCACTTT. The variable domain in full, with the rest retrieved from reference TRBV9 and TRBJ1-6, is DSGVTQTPKHLITATGQRVTLRCSPRSGDLSVYWYQQSLDQGLQFLIQYYNGEERAKGNILERFSAQQFPDLHSELNLSSLELGDSALYFCASSVPGGNSPLHFGNGTRLTVT.

The chain joins TRBV30 to TRBJ1-6; D gene ambiguous. Deletions cut 5 bases from V and 7 bases from J, with 6 bases between. Per germline, CDR1 GTSNPN and CDR2 SVGIG (reference sequence). The CDR3 runs 11 residues. CDR3 region: CAWGENSPLHF. Here the CDR3 DNA reads TGTGCCTGGGGGGAGAATTCACCCCTCCACTTT.

This chain uses TRBV23-1 with TRBJ1-6; D is uncertain. TRBV23-1 is recorded as an ORF, its role being uncertain. The CDR3 consists of 17 residues. V lost 7 bases and J 4 bases, leaving 20 bases between the germline ends. CDR3 nucleotides: TGCGCCAGCACCCTGGGGAGAGGTTGCGTATATAATTCACCCCTCCACTTT. This translates into CASTLGRGCVYNSPLHF.

In its sample, this clone was seen a few times. Other DNA variants within this sample encode the same CDR3. The chain has TRBV19 and TRBJ2-1; the D gene is possibly TRBD1 (5 bases). The V gene's germline CDR1 is LNHDA and CDR2 SQIVND (reference sequence). The germline V and J ends were trimmed by 6 bases and 0 bases, with 12 bases remaining between them. The CDR3 has 15 residues. CDR3 bases: TGTGCCAGTAGCCCTGACAGAAGCTCCTACAATGAGCAGTTCTTC. This codes for CASSPDRSSYNEQFF. Variable domain in full (rest from reference TRBV19 and TRBJ2-1): DGGITQSPKYLFRKEGQNVTLSCEQNLNHDAMYWYRQDPGQGLRLIYYSQIVNDFQKGDIAEGYSVSREKKESFPLTVTSAQKNPTAFYLCASSPDRSSYNEQFFGPGTRLTVL.

The J gene is TRBJ2-3, the V gene TRBV27, with D unresolved. Trimming took off 3 bases at V and 6 bases at J, with 16 bases between the two ends. This CDR3 spans 15 amino acids. From germline, CDR1 is MNHEY and CDR2 SMNVEV (reference sequence). CDR3 amino acids: CASSFGQTIPDTQYF. DNA for the CDR3: TGTGCCAGCAGTTTTGGTCAGACAATCCCGGATACGCAGTATTTT.

The CDR3 nucleotides are TGTGCCAGCAGTGCTCGGACAGGGGGCTATGGCTACACCTTC. This translates into CASSARTGGYGYTF. The chain has TRBV2 and TRBJ1-2; 10 nucleotides match TRBD1. Germline assignment: CDR1 SNHLY and CDR2 FYNNEI. The CDR3 runs 14 residues. V was pared by 4 bases and J by 4 bases, with 3 bases of the junction left unmatched. Full variable domain (missing parts from reference TRBV2 and TRBJ1-2): EPEVTQTPSHQVTQMGQEVILRCVPISNHLYFYWYRQILGQKVEFLVSFYNNEISEKSEIFDDQFSVERPDGSNFTLKIRSTKLEDSAMYFCASSARTGGYGYTFGSGTRLTVV.

This chain joins TRBV5-1 and TRBJ1-1; possibly TRBD1 for D (5 bases). The germline V gene encodes CDR1 SGHRS and CDR2 YFSETQ. V was shortened by 3 bases and J by 4 bases, with 13 bases between the two germline ends. This CDR3 region has 14 residues. The CDR3 DNA reads TGCGCCAGCAGCTCCAGCGGGGGTGGCACTGAAGCTTTCTTT. Translated, it gives CASSSSGGGTEAFF. Combining the CDR3 with reference TRBV5-1 and TRBJ1-1 gives the whole variable domain KAGVTQTPRYLIKTRGQQVTLSCSPISGHRSVSWYQQTPGQGLQFLFEYFSETQRNKGNFPGRFSGRQFSNSRSEMNVSTLELGDSALYLCASSSSGGGTEAFFGQGTRLTVV.

The V gene is TRBV6-5, the J gene TRBJ1-1; 9 bases agree with TRBD1. This CDR3 region has 14 residues. Trimming cost V 7 bases and J 4 bases; bases outside gene matches: 7. Germline-derived CDR1 and CDR2 are MNHEY and SVGAGI. The CDR3 coding sequence is TGTGCCAGCACCAACGGGGGACAGGGCACTGAAGCTTTCTTT. Protein product: CASTNGGQGTEAFF.

This chain connects TRBV7-9 to TRBJ1-3; D uncertain. Looked up from germline, CDR1 is SEHNR and CDR2 is FQNEAQ (reference sequence). The CDR3 totals 13 residues. The V end lost 1 base, the J end lost 4 bases, and 5 bases lay between the germline ends. The CDR3 DNA follows: TGTGCCAGCAGCTTAGACATGGGAAACACCATATATTTT. Translated: CASSLDMGNTIYF.

CDR3 loop: CASRSQGATEAFF. CDR3 sequence (DNA): TGTGCCAGCAGGTCACAGGGGGCTACTGAAGCTTTCTTT. The chain combines TRBV6-6 with TRBJ1-1, with 9 positions matching TRBD1. This CDR3 has 13 residues. Trimming at V came to 6 bases and at J to 5 bases, leaving 4 bases not matched to a gene. In germline, CDR1 is MNHNY, CDR2 SVGAGI (reference sequence).

The CDR3 protein is CASSERDRGNTEAFF. In DNA form, the CDR3 reads TGTGCCAGCAGTGAACGGGACAGGGGGAACACTGAAGCTTTCTTT. The genes are TRBV2 and TRBJ1-1; the match to TRBD1 covers 10 bases. J lost 1 base, V lost 2 bases, and 1 base had no gene match. Germline V gives CDR1 SNHLY, CDR2 FYNNEI. The CDR3 totals 15 residues.

The V and J genes are TRBV6-1 and TRBJ2-4, with D perhaps matching TRBD1 (5 bases). Germline CDR1 MNHNS, CDR2 SASEGT. Trimming left V 7 bases short and J 3 bases short, with 16 bases between. The CDR3 is 15 residues long. CDR3 coding DNA: TGTGCCAGCACCCTGGACATTTTAGTCAAAAACATTCAGTACTTC. This sequence encodes CASTLDILVKNIQYF.

The chain is built from TRBV5-1 and TRBJ2-5, with D possibly TRBD1 on 6 matching bases. This CDR3 contains 13 residues. V was trimmed by 2 bases and J by 8 bases, leaving 13 bases between them. Germline V gene lookup returns CDR1 SGHRS and CDR2 YFSETQ. CDR3: CASSLGQRQTQYF. The CDR3 bases are TGCGCCAGCAGCTTAGGACAGCGGCAAACCCAGTACTTC. Full variable domain (outside the CDR3, taken from reference TRBV5-1 and TRBJ2-5): KAGVTQTPRYLIKTRGQQVTLSCSPISGHRSVSWYQQTPGQGLQFLFEYFSETQRNKGNFPGRFSGRQFSNSRSEMNVSTLELGDSALYLCASSLGQRQTQYFGPGTRLLVL.

The chain has TRBV5-4 and TRBJ2-5; 8 nucleotides line up with TRBD1. The CDR3 sequence is 15 residues long. CDR1 and CDR2 from the germline V gene are SGHNT and YYREEE (reference sequence). Trimming removed 0 bases from V and 5 bases from J; junction bases left unmatched: 6. This CDR3 reads CASSLGQGTGETQYF. The CDR3 DNA reads as TGTGCCAGCAGCTTGGGACAGGGGACCGGGGAGACCCAGTACTTC.

The chain uses TRBV6-1 and TRBJ1-3; no clear D. V was shortened by 4 bases and J by 2 bases, with 12 bases between the two germline ends. From germline, CDR1 is MNHNS and CDR2 SASEGT. The length of the CDR3 is 15 residues. The CDR3 sequence: CASSVLDWPGNTIYF. The CDR3 DNA reads TGTGCCAGCAGTGTTTTGGACTGGCCTGGAAACACCATATATTTT.

In its sample, this clone was seen once. The chain uses TRBV5-1 and TRBJ1-4; the match to TRBD1 covers 10 bases. Germline CDR1 SGHRS, CDR2 YFSETQ. V was clipped by 3 bases and J by 4 bases; unmatched bases: 3. The CDR3 is made up of 15 amino acids. The CDR3 here is CASSSDRGVNEKLFF. The CDR3 nucleotides read TGCGCCAGCAGCTCGGACAGGGGGGTTAATGAAAAACTGTTTTTT.

The chain uses TRBV15 and TRBJ2-3, with 10 nucleotides matching TRBD2. This CDR3 spans 15 amino acids. Losses at the gene ends were 2 bases for V and 5 bases for J; bases not matched to a gene: 4. Germline CDR1 and CDR2: LNHNV and YYDKDF (reference sequence). The CDR3: CATSRLAGEGDTQYF. CDR3 bases: TGTGCCACCAGCAGACTAGCGGGGGAGGGAGATACGCAGTATTTT.

The V and J genes are TRBV2 and TRBJ2-1; 7 nucleotides agree with TRBD2. Germline lookup yields CDR1 SNHLY and CDR2 FYNNEI. V lost 6 bases and J lost 7; bases outside the gene matches: 3. The CDR3 totals 12 residues. CDR3 nucleotides: TGTGCCAGCAGGGGGGAGGGAAATGAGCAGTTCTTC. It yields the protein CASRGEGNEQFF.

This chain joins TRBV30 and TRBJ1-6; a possible D gene is TRBD1 (5 bases). Germline values: CDR1 GTSNPN, CDR2 SVGIG (reference sequence). The germline V and J ends were trimmed by 4 bases and 7 bases, with 23 bases remaining between them. The CDR3 extends over 17 amino acids. The CDR3 here is CAWKSGKEWSANSPLHF. The DNA of the CDR3 is TGTGCCTGGAAATCAGGGAAAGAATGGTCGGCAAATTCACCCCTCCACTTT.

This clone came up once. The V and J genes are TRBV5-4 and TRBJ1-2, with D perhaps TRBD1 (6 bases). Trimming stripped 4 bases from V and 4 bases from J, with 14 bases between. The CDR3 is made up of 14 amino acids. CDR1 SGHNT and CDR2 YYREEE come from the germline V gene (reference sequence). The DNA of the CDR3 is TGTGCCAGCAGCGTTGGGACACTGTCCTATGGCTACACCTTC. Protein sequence: CASSVGTLSYGYTF.

The chain uses TRBV6-6 and TRBJ1-2, with D possibly being TRBD1 (6 bases). Trimming removed 5 bases at V and 8 bases at J, with 12 bases between. CDR1 and CDR2 (germline): MNHNY, SVGAGI (reference sequence). CDR3 length equals 12 residues. This CDR3 reads CASSRKGGGYTF. DNA of the CDR3: TGTGCCAGCAGTAGGAAGGGGGGGGGCTACACCTTC.

This clone was seen just once. CDR3 coding DNA: TGTGCCAGTAGATTGACAAAACCTTACACTGAAGCTTTCTTT. Its protein product is CASRLTKPYTEAFF. The rearrangement joins TRBV19 to TRBJ1-1; the D is unclear. V lost 6 bases, J lost 3 bases, and 14 bases lay in between. The CDR3 is made up of 14 amino acids. The germline gives CDR1 LNHDA, CDR2 SQIVND (reference sequence). Complete variable domain (other parts from reference TRBV19 and TRBJ1-1): DGGITQSPKYLFRKEGQNVTLSCEQNLNHDAMYWYRQDPGQGLRLIYYSQIVNDFQKGDIAEGYSVSREKKESFPLTVTSAQKNPTAFYLCASRLTKPYTEAFFGQGTRLTVV.

This clone was observed once. The CDR3 DNA reads TGTGCCAGCGGAGAACAGGGAATAGGCTCCTACGAGCAGTACTTC. It is translated as CASGEQGIGSYEQYF. The rearrangement joins TRBV5-6 to TRBJ2-7; tentative D call: TRBD1 (6 bases). V dropped 7 bases and J dropped 0 bases, with 17 bases sitting between them. Germline values: CDR1 SGHDT, CDR2 YYEEEE. The CDR3 spans 15 residues.

The V and J genes are TRBV4-1 and TRBJ1-1; TRBD1 agrees at 8 bases. CDR3 length: 18 residues. V shed 0 bases, J shed 1 base, and the junction held 10 bases outside the gene matches. The V gene's germline CDR1 is MGHRA and CDR2 YSYEKL. The CDR3 DNA sequence: TGCGCCAGCAGCCAAGATACAGGGGGTCAGTTTCAGAACACTGAAGCTTTCTTT. Protein product: CASSQDTGGQFQNTEAFF.

The chain has TRBV14 and TRBJ1-1; 7 bases agree with TRBD1. Looked up from germline, CDR1 is SGHDN and CDR2 is FVKESK. This CDR3 has 14 residues. The J segment lost 3 bases and the V segment lost 4 bases, leaving 5 bases of the junction unmatched. CDR3: CASSLTGVDTEAFF. The CDR3 nucleotides read TGTGCCAGCAGCCTAACAGGGGTTGACACTGAAGCTTTCTTT.

The V call is TRBV5-1, the J call TRBJ2-1; TRBD2 aligns across 9 bases. The CDR3 runs to 16 residues. The V gene's germline CDR1 is SGHRS and CDR2 YFSETQ. With V trimmed by 6 bases and J by 7 bases, 14 bases remained unmatched. CDR3 in amino acids: CASMIIAGATGNEQFF. The CDR3 coding sequence is TGCGCCAGCATGATAATAGCGGGGGCTACGGGAAATGAGCAGTTCTTC.

The rearrangement links TRBV27 to TRBJ2-3, with TRBD2 matching 9 bases. Trimming at V came to 0 bases and at J to 4 bases, leaving 5 bases not matched to a gene. This CDR3 region has 16 residues. CDR1 is MNHEY and CDR2 is SMNVEV in the germline V gene (reference sequence). The CDR3 loop is CASSLSRGGRADTQYF. CDR3 nucleotides: TGTGCCAGCAGTTTATCGCGGGGGGGCCGTGCAGATACGCAGTATTTT.

The chain has TRBV2 and TRBJ1-5; 8 positions agree with TRBD1. Germline CDR1 SNHLY, CDR2 FYNNEI. V dropped 6 bases and J dropped 2; count of bases not matched to a gene: 3. The length of the CDR3 is 14 residues. The CDR3 DNA follows: TGTGCCAGCAGCAGGGGGCGAGGCAATCAGCCCCAGCATTTT. Amino acid sequence: CASSRGRGNQPQHF.